This T cell receptor beta chain was documented in a study of T cells in Graves' hyperthyroidism and ophthalmopathy. Broader study findings: Expanded thyroid clonotypes (above 0.001) were mostly also found in blood.

Each patient was aged 18 to 65 and had newly diagnosed hyperthyroidism of under 2 months' duration. Many counts were recorded for this clonotype. Its cognate antigen is unknown. V was cut by 5 bases and J by 0 bases, with 14 bases left in between. Per the germline V gene, CDR1 is SEHNR and CDR2 is FQNEAQ (reference sequence). The CDR3 extends over 16 amino acids. Amplified regions were TCR beta CDR3 sequences from RNA transcripts. The study used the HTBI primer set for a first-round RT-PCR of the TCR CDR3. TCRdb passed the multiplex PCR reads through MiXCR, listing each CDR3 protein once. The sample lists about 200,000 distinct CDR3 sequences; over 15% were seen once.

This chain joins TRBV7-9 and TRBJ2-1; D might be TRBD1 (5 bases). This receptor was identified in a man aged 50 to 59 with Graves' hyperthyroidism. Specimen: blood. The CDR3 coding sequence is TGTGCCAGCAGCACTAACAGGTTAAGCTCCTACAATGAGCAGTTCTTC. Translation gives CASSTNRLSSYNEQFF.